Listed here is a single T cell receptor beta chain. This clone was seen a handful of times. The specificity of this receptor is unknown. Per-base qualities were not stored, and no clone one base away is much larger. This specimen comes from a study of cytotoxic CD8 clonotypes in ibrutinib-treated CLL (TCRdb year 2021). In terms of the full investigation: The cohort included roughly 15 treatment-naive and about a dozen relapsed/refractory patients; around 17 were IGHV unmutated. Partial responses were observed in approximately 24 patients and complete responses in 2; after a median follow-up of about 69 months, remission was maintained in around 14 patients and progression was observed in roughly twelve. Of the approximately 86 participants in the trial, approximately 25 had longitudinal samples available. Samples averaged approximately 260,000 productive templates and 94,082 productive rearrangements. Samples at response were collected after a median of about 12 months of treatment, with a range of roughly 6 to 36 months. Cryopreserved peripheral blood mononuclear cells were collected before treatment, at response, and at either disease progression or sustained remission. Every sample from remission and from progressive disease was obtained while the patients were still on ibrutinib. What the research found in general, with its limitations: Public clonotypes were rare and either shrank or stayed stable during treatment, and the rise in clonality at ibrutinib response reflected expansion of private clonotypes. Sampling times were not matched between sustained-remission and progressing patients, and lymph node repertoires were not studied. Baseline clonality exceeded that of age-matched healthy donors and correlated strongly with circulating CD8+ T-cell counts. Clonality rose at ibrutinib response, remained stable during sustained remission, and dropped back toward baseline at progression.

Roughly 2 micrograms of genomic DNA were extracted from cryopreserved PBMCs for TCR beta library preparation. High-throughput TCR beta sequencing was performed on longitudinal blood samples from CLL patients receiving ibrutinib monotherapy. The patients took part in an open-label, single-center phase 2 trial of ibrutinib monotherapy. The germline V gene supplies CDR1 SGHTA and CDR2 FQGNSA. The V and J ends are trimmed by 2 bases and 0 bases, leaving 6 bases between them. The CDR3 sequence holds 14 residues, the cysteine and phenylalanine included. Just CDR3 DNA is preserved here, 42 bases in frame from base 1. On a MiSeq, deep resolution sequencing aimed for a depth between 1 in 1 million and 1 in 200,000 T cells, with each clonotype covered approximately 10x on average. The immunoSEQ hsTCRB Kit was used to generate TCR beta libraries. The original methods were these. ImmunoSEQ Data Assistant and ImmunoSEQ Analyzer were used for data analysis, and V, D and J genes were assigned according to IMGT definitions. Clonality, which ranges from 0 to 1, was calculated as one minus the normalized Shannon entropy of productive rearrangement frequencies. Public clonotype analysis was restricted to overrepresented clonotypes comprising at least 0.05% of each patient's repertoire. Repertoires from thirteen age-matched healthy donors in immuneACCESS were used as clonality controls. This immuneACCESS table, as held by TCRdb, lists in-frame sequences with V and J called but not all clones. Of the missing ones, under half trace to an unresolved V gene in checked studies; the others have no known cause. Clone size and V and J calls were adopted from that table, with D and trimming inferred from the DNA. In all, the sample holds 330,000 or so clones, and about 61% of those were seen once. The ten largest clones take up approximately 6% of the sample.

The V gene is TRBV7-2 and the J gene is TRBJ2-3, with no confident D gene call. The origin of this receptor is a human donor with chronic lymphocytic leukemia. The specimen was PBMCs, collected after 36 months of ibrutinib treatment. The CDR3 protein is CASSLPHSTDTQYF. Here is the DNA: TGTGCCAGCAGCTTACCCCACAGCACAGATACGCAGTATTTT.